The 5 T cell receptor beta chains given below trace back to one sample, sequenced in a study of T-cell memory formation after mild COVID-19. MiXCR, applied by TCRdb to the 5' RACE reads, yields one record per CDR3 protein. The sample records 350,000 to 500,000 distinct CDR3 sequences, around 18% being singletons. Sequenced material: PBMCs or a T cell subset sorted from them (not recorded which). The receptors stem from an adult woman who had mild COVID-19 (a few samples of this study predate the infection). Cell type and time point are not known.

This chain links TRBV6-5 with TRBJ2-7; either TRBD1 or TRBD2 may fit D (5 bases each). Looked up from germline, CDR1 is MNHEY and CDR2 is SVGAGI. Trimming took 9 bases from V and 7 from J, leaving 22 bases between them. The CDR3 loop spans 14 amino acids. CDR3 coding DNA: TGTGCCAGTTCCCGGGGCCGGGAACTATTTGAGCAGTACTTC. It yields the protein CASSRGRELFEQYF.

This clonotype was detected ten times or more. The chain links TRBV11-2 to TRBJ1-4; D is unresolved. The CDR3 is 16 amino acids. Germline CDR1 and CDR2: SGHAT and FQNNGV. V lost 0 bases, J lost 5 bases, and 13 bases lay in between. The CDR3: CASSLEGWARNEKLFF. Written as DNA, the CDR3 is TGTGCCAGCAGCTTAGAGGGGTGGGCCCGGAATGAAAAACTGTTTTTT. Variable domain in full (rest from reference TRBV11-2 and TRBJ1-4): EAGVAQSPRYKIIEKRQSVAFWCNPISGHATLYWYQQILGQGPKLLIQFQNNGVVDDSQLPKDRFSAERLKGVDSTLKIQPAKLEDSAVYLCASSLEGWARNEKLFFGSGTQLSVL.

The chain carries TRBV6-2 or TRBV6-3 and TRBJ2-2, with 8 bases lining up with TRBD2. The CDR3 consists of 16 residues. Trimming removed 3 bases from V and 7 bases from J; junction bases left unmatched: 10. Germline V gene sequence: CDR1 MNHEY, CDR2 SVGEGT. The CDR3 DNA is TGTGCCAGCAGTTATGGCGGGAGGCGTCAAGGCGGGGAGCTGTTTTTT. Amino acids: CASSYGGRRQGGELFF.

The chain couples TRBV6-5 to TRBJ1-2; 8 positions agree with TRBD1. The CDR3 has 17 amino acids. CDR1 and CDR2 from the germline V gene are MNHEY and SVGAGI. Trimming at V came to 4 bases and at J to 0 bases, leaving 10 bases not matched to a gene. The CDR3 loop reads CASSLTGASIPNYGYTF. DNA of the CDR3: TGTGCCAGCAGTTTGACAGGGGCCTCTATTCCTAACTATGGCTACACCTTC.

This clonotype was picked up a small number of times. The V and J genes are TRBV5-4 and TRBJ2-7; tentatively, D is TRBD1 (5 bases). Between the trimmed V and J ends, which lost 3 bases and 0 bases, there was a span of 10 bases. Germline values: CDR1 SGHNT, CDR2 YYREEE (reference sequence). CDR3 size: 14 residues. The CDR3, as DNA: TGTGCCAGCAGCTCGACCACAGGCTCCTACGAGCAGTACTTC. Amino acids: CASSSTTGSYEQYF.